Below, 23 T cell receptor beta chains from the same sample are listed, as sequenced in a study of cytomegalovirus exposure and HLA in healthy donors. PCR was performed using 60 Vbeta and 13 Jbeta primers. TCRdb's copy holds only in-frame clones and misses some; the assay was immunoSEQ multiplex PCR. In the table there are about 150,000 clones, roughly 80% of which are singletons. Specimen: PBMCs. The receptors were sampled from a male donor in good health and CMV-seronegative.

The gene calls are TRBV6-1 and TRBJ2-1; TRBD1 matches at 7 bases. Per germline, CDR1 MNHNS and CDR2 SASEGT. V lost 4 bases and J lost 7; bases outside the gene matches: 1. This CDR3 region has 12 residues. CDR3 in DNA: TGTGCCAGCAGTGTGGACAGGAATGAGCAGTTCTTC. Translating it yields CASSVDRNEQFF.

The chain links TRBV7-9 to TRBJ2-7, with D tentatively TRBD2 (5 bases). Germline V CDR1 and CDR2: SEHNR, FQNEAQ (reference sequence). There are 13 residues in the CDR3. The ends were cut back, 11 bases at V and 0 bases at J, with 14 bases in the middle. The CDR3 sequence is CAYRSGDSYEQYF. CDR3 nucleotides: TGTGCCTACCGATCCGGGGACTCCTACGAGCAGTACTTC.

J is TRBJ1-4 and V is TRBV2; D may be TRBD1 (6 bases). Trimming removed 6 bases from V and 6 bases from J, with 14 bases in between. Germline CDR1 reads SNHLY; CDR2 reads FYNNEI. CDR3 length: 14 residues. The CDR3 DNA reads TGTGCCAGCAGGATGGGGGGGCTAGATGAAAAACTGTTTTTT. It yields the protein CASRMGGLDEKLFF.

The chain links TRBV7-2 to TRBJ2-7; 12 nucleotides agree with TRBD1. The CDR3 has 16 residues. CDR1 SGHTA and CDR2 FQGNSA come from the germline V gene. V was clipped by 5 bases and J by 5 bases; unmatched bases: 10. The CDR3 protein is CASSRAPGQGADEQYF. CDR3 DNA: TGTGCCAGCAGCAGGGCACCGGGACAGGGGGCCGACGAGCAGTACTTC.

This clone appeared a single time. This chain uses TRBV5-1 with TRBJ2-2; tentatively, D is TRBD2 (6 bases). Trimming stripped 0 bases from V and 0 bases from J, with 12 bases between. CDR1 and CDR2 (germline): SGHRS, YFSETQ. The CDR3 runs 17 residues. The CDR3, as DNA: TGCGCCAGCAGCTTGGCCGGTGGAGGGCCGAACACCGGGGAGCTGTTTTTT. Protein sequence: CASSLAGGGPNTGELFF.

J is TRBJ1-1 and V is TRBV19; no clear D. Trimming took off 3 bases at V and 4 bases at J, with 15 bases between the two ends. The CDR3 contains 15 residues. Germline CDR1 LNHDA, CDR2 SQIVND (reference sequence). CDR3: CASSMLRELSTEAFF. Here the CDR3 DNA reads TGTGCCAGTAGTATGTTGAGGGAGTTGAGCACTGAAGCTTTCTTT.

The CDR3 loop reads CASSLARSTDTQYF. The CDR3, as DNA: TGCGCCAGCAGCTTGGCCAGGTCGACAGATACGCAGTATTTT. This sequence joins TRBV5-1 and TRBJ2-3; D is uncertain. The CDR3 runs 14 residues. V was pared by 0 bases and J by 3 bases, with 8 bases between. Germline CDR1 and CDR2: SGHRS and YFSETQ. Looking up the rest from reference TRBV5-1 and TRBJ2-3 gives the full variable domain: KAGVTQTPRYLIKTRGQQVTLSCSPISGHRSVSWYQQTPGQGLQFLFEYFSETQRNKGNFPGRFSGRQFSNSRSEMNVSTLELGDSALYLCASSLARSTDTQYFGPGTRLTVL.

On this clone itself: Other nucleotide sequences from this sample produce the same CDR3. The chain couples TRBV6-5 to TRBJ1-1; 7 bases fit TRBD1. Germline CDR1 is MNHEY and CDR2 is SVGAGI. V lost 6 bases and J lost 2; bases outside the gene matches: 3. The CDR3 has 13 amino acids. CDR3 nucleotide sequence: TGTGCCAGCAGAGGGGACAGAAACACTGAAGCTTTCTTT. Protein product: CASRGDRNTEAFF.

The J gene is TRBJ2-1, the V gene TRBV18; the match to TRBD2 covers 10 bases. Per the germline V gene, CDR1 is KGHSH and CDR2 is LQKENI. The CDR3 has 18 residues. V was pared by 1 base and J by 0 bases, with 6 bases of the junction left unmatched. The CDR3 here is CASSPQAGGRSSYNEQFF. The DNA of the CDR3 is TGTGCCAGCTCACCACAAGCGGGGGGGAGAAGCTCCTACAATGAGCAGTTCTTC.

The rearrangement uses TRBV19 and TRBJ1-1; TRBD1 might be the D (5 bases). The CDR3 length is 14 residues. V was shortened by 5 bases and J by 4 bases, with 14 bases between the two germline ends. The germline V gene encodes CDR1 LNHDA and CDR2 SQIVND (reference sequence). The CDR3: CASSLDNTGTEAFF. CDR3 nucleotides: TGTGCCAGTAGTCTGGACAATACTGGCACTGAAGCTTTCTTT.

This clone was detected only once. This chain uses TRBV5-5 with TRBJ1-5; tentative D call: TRBD1 (6 bases). Between the trimmed V and J ends, which lost 1 base and 3 bases, there was a span of 11 bases. CDR1 is SGHKS and CDR2 is YYEKEE in the germline V gene (reference sequence). The CDR3 spans 15 residues. In DNA form, the CDR3 reads TGTGCCAGCAGCTTGTACAGGGAATCCAATCAGCCCCAGCATTTT. Translated: CASSLYRESNQPQHF.

This clone turned up a few times. The chain combines TRBV7-9 with TRBJ2-5, with 8 bases identical to TRBD2. The V gene end was trimmed by 5 bases and the J gene end by 0 bases; junction bases not matched to a gene: 11. The germline V gene encodes CDR1 SEHNR and CDR2 FQNEAQ (reference sequence). The CDR3 covers 17 residues. The CDR3 sequence is CASSPPRASGYQETQYF. In DNA, the CDR3 is TGTGCCAGCAGCCCACCCCGGGCTAGCGGGTACCAAGAGACCCAGTACTTC.

The chain carries TRBV25-1 and TRBJ2-5; weak D call: TRBD1 (6 bases). The CDR3 consists of 17 residues. With 3 bases removed from V and 4 bases from J, the gap between germline ends came to 21 bases. Germline CDR1 is MGHDK and CDR2 is SYGVNS. CDR3 nucleotides: TGTGCCAGCAGTGACATTCAGATGGACAGACCAGCAGAGACCCAGTACTTC. Its protein product is CASSDIQMDRPAETQYF.

CDR3 nucleotides: TGTGCCACCTTCGACAGGGCGATCTCTGGAAACACCATATATTTT. It is translated as CATFDRAISGNTIYF. The J gene is TRBJ1-3, the V gene TRBV11-2, with 7 bases that match TRBD1. Trimming at V came to 10 bases and at J to 0 bases, leaving 9 bases not matched to a gene. Germline assignment: CDR1 SGHAT and CDR2 FQNNGV. The CDR3 length is 15 residues.

J is TRBJ1-2 and V is TRBV23-1, with unresolved D. TRBV23-1 falls under the ORF class, with uncertain function. V was cut by 0 bases and J by 0 bases, with 17 bases left in between. There are 18 residues in the CDR3. For the CDR3, the DNA is TGCGCCAGCAGTCAATCGGTCAGGCAGACTAAACCTAACTATGGCTACACCTTC. Protein sequence: CASSQSVRQTKPNYGYTF.

This chain connects TRBV9 to TRBJ2-2; D may be TRBD1 (5 bases). The germline V and J ends were trimmed by 0 bases and 7 bases, with 13 bases remaining between them. The CDR3 contains 15 residues. Germline values: CDR1 SGDLS, CDR2 YYNGEE. The CDR3 DNA is TGTGCCAGCAGCGTAGCGCAGGGTATGCACGGGGAGCTGTTTTTT. Translated, it gives CASSVAQGMHGELFF.

The rearrangement uses TRBV28 and TRBJ1-2; TRBD1 is a possible D gene (5 bases). Looked up from germline, CDR1 is MDHEN and CDR2 is SYDVKM. V was cut by 10 bases and J by 4 bases, with 16 bases left in between. The CDR3 contains 13 residues. The CDR3 DNA reads as TGTGCCACCAGGGCCGGGGGACCCTATGGCTACACCTTC. Protein sequence: CATRAGGPYGYTF.

The CDR3 loop is CAWSSANYGYTF. In nucleotides, the CDR3 is TGTGCCTGGAGTTCTGCTAACTATGGCTACACCTTC. The chain couples TRBV30 to TRBJ1-2; D is undetermined. Germline loops: CDR1 GTSNPN, CDR2 SVGIG (reference sequence). V dropped 2 bases and J dropped 0 bases, with 4 bases sitting between them. The CDR3 consists of 12 residues.

This sequence joins TRBV14 and TRBJ2-1; a possible D gene is TRBD2 (7 bases). V was clipped by 4 bases and J by 3 bases, with 16 bases between them. The CDR3 is made up of 16 amino acids. Per germline, CDR1 SGHDN and CDR2 FVKESK. The CDR3 DNA is TGTGCCAGCAGCCCCACGGCGGGGGCGATCTACAATGAGCAGTTCTTC. Its translation: CASSPTAGAIYNEQFF. Based on the CDR3 plus reference TRBV14 and TRBJ2-1, the full variable domain is EAGVTQFPSHSVIEKGQTVTLRCDPISGHDNLYWYRRVMGKEIKFLLHFVKESKQDESGMPNNRFLAERTGGTYSTLKVQPAELEDSGVYFCASSPTAGAIYNEQFFGPGTRLTVL.

In DNA form, the CDR3 reads TGTGCCAGTAGTATGCCAATGGGGACAGGGAGTTACACCTTC. Amino acids: CASSMPMGTGSYTF. This sequence joins TRBV19 and TRBJ1-2; 9 bases align to TRBD1. CDR1 and CDR2 (germline): LNHDA, SQIVND (reference sequence). V lost 3 bases to trimming and J lost 11 bases; unmatched junction nucleotides: 10. The CDR3 has 14 amino acids.

Turning to this clone: Its ends do not fully match the called genes, so a read error is possible. The rearrangement joins TRBV7-9 to TRBJ1-1; tentative D call: TRBD1 (5 bases). The CDR3 sequence is 13 residues long. The germline gives CDR1 SEHNR, CDR2 FQNEAQ (reference sequence). The CDR3 region has the DNA TGTTCCAGCAGCCGGGGGGAGAACACTGAAGCTTTCTTT. This encodes CSSSRGENTEAFF.

The chain links TRBV5-1 to TRBJ2-5, with D perhaps TRBD1 (5 bases). This CDR3 is built from 12 residues. Germline CDR1 and CDR2: SGHRS and YFSETQ. V was trimmed by 7 bases and J by 3 bases, leaving 10 bases between them. CDR3 residues: CASGEQEETQYF. The DNA of the CDR3 is TGCGCCAGCGGGGAACAGGAAGAGACCCAGTACTTC.

The J gene is TRBJ1-6, the V gene TRBV19; TRBD1 agrees at 8 bases. The V gene's germline CDR1 is LNHDA and CDR2 SQIVND (reference sequence). This CDR3 region has 14 residues. Trimming removed 9 bases from V and 3 bases from J; junction bases left unmatched: 4. The CDR3 DNA sequence: TGTGCCAGCCAGGGGGCGGTCTATAATTCACCCCTCCACTTT. Translated, it gives CASQGAVYNSPLHF.